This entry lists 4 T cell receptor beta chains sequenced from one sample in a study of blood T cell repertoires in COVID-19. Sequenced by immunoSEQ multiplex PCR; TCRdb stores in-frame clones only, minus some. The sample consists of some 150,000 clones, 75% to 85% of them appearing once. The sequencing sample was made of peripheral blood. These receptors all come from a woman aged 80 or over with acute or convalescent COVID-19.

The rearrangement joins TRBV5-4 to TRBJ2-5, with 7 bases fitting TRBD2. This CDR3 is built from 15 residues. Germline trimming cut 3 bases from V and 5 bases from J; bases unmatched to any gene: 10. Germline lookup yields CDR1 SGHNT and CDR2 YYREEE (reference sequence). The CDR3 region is CASSSWGGRQETQYF. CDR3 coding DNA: TGTGCCAGCAGCTCATGGGGGGGTCGGCAGGAGACCCAGTACTTC.

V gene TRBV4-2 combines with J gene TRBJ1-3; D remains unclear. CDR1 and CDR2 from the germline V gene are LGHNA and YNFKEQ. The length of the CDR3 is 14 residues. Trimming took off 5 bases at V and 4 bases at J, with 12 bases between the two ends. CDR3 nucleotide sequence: TGTGCCAGCAGCGGGATAAGCGGGGGAAACACCATATATTTT. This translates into CASSGISGGNTIYF.

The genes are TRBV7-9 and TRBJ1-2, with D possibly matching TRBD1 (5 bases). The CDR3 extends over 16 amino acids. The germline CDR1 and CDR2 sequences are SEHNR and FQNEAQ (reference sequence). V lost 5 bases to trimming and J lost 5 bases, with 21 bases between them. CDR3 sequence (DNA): TGTGCCAGCAGCCCTGCCCTGGTGGGACTTTTTTATGGCTACACCTTC. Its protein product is CASSPALVGLFYGYTF. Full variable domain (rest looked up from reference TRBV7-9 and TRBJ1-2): DTGVSQNPRHKITKRGQNVTFRCDPISEHNRLYWYRQTLGQGPEFLTYFQNEAQLEKSRLLSDRFSAERPKGSFSTLEIQRTEQGDSAMYLCASSPALVGLFYGYTFGSGTRLTVV.

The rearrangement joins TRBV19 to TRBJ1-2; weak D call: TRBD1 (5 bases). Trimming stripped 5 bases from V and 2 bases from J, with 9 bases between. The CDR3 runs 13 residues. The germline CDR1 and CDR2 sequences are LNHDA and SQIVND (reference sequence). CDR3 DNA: TGTGCCAGTAGTTACAGGTCCAACTATGGCTACACCTTC. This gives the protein CASSYRSNYGYTF.